What follows are 27 T cell receptor beta chains derived from one specimen sequenced in a study of T-cell memory formation after mild COVID-19. TCRdb re-analysed the 5' RACE reads in MiXCR, keeping a single row per CDR3 protein. The sample records tens of thousands of distinct CDR3 sequences, approximately 30% being singletons. Sequenced sample: PBMCs or a T cell subset sorted from them (not recorded which). The receptors come from a man aged 18 to 29 who had mild COVID-19 (a few samples of this study predate the infection). Cell type and time point are not known.

The gene calls are TRBV7-6 and TRBJ1-2; 7 positions match TRBD1. The CDR3 totals 13 residues. V lost 6 bases, J lost 4 bases, and 5 bases stayed unmatched. The germline CDR1 and CDR2 sequences are SGHVS and FNYEAQ. Here the CDR3 reads CASSPGTVYGYTF. CDR3 DNA: TGTGCCAGCAGTCCCGGGACAGTCTATGGCTACACCTTC.

J is TRBJ2-3 and V is TRBV5-1; D is undetermined. The V end lost 1 base, the J end lost 3 bases, and 15 bases lay between the germline ends. The CDR3 is 16 amino acids. CDR1 is SGHRS and CDR2 is YFSETQ in the germline V gene. In DNA, the CDR3 is TGCGCCAGCAGCTTGAGGCTCGGGTTGGGTACAGATACGCAGTATTTT. It yields the protein CASSLRLGLGTDTQYF.

In its sample, this clonotype was seen many times. V gene TRBV4-3 combines with J gene TRBJ2-1, with 11 bases lining up with TRBD2. With V trimmed by 1 base and J by 10 bases, 3 bases remained unmatched. Germline V gene lookup returns CDR1 LGHNA and CDR2 YSLEER. This CDR3 comprises 14 residues. The CDR3 nucleotides are TGCGCCAGCAGCCAAGGGGCTAGCGGGGGGGAGCAGTTCTTC. Translation gives CASSQGASGGEQFF.

This clonotype has just a few counts. The chain employs TRBV2 and TRBJ2-7, with unresolved D. The CDR3 has 13 residues. The germline gives CDR1 SNHLY, CDR2 FYNNEI. Between the trimmed V and J ends, which lost 8 bases and 3 bases, there was a span of 14 bases. The CDR3, as DNA: TGTGCCAGCCGGCGTCAGGCCGGCTACGAGCAGTACTTC. It encodes CASRRQAGYEQYF. The variable domain in full, completed from reference TRBV2 and TRBJ2-7, reads EPEVTQTPSHQVTQMGQEVILRCVPISNHLYFYWYRQILGQKVEFLVSFYNNEISEKSEIFDDQFSVERPDGSNFTLKIRSTKLEDSAMYFCASRRQAGYEQYFGPGTRLTVT.

At least ten counts were recorded for this clonotype. V is TRBV7-9 and J is TRBJ2-3, with D perhaps TRBD2 (5 bases). Trimming took off 2 bases at V and 6 bases at J, with 18 bases between the two ends. Germline V gives CDR1 SEHNR, CDR2 FQNEAQ (reference sequence). The CDR3 contains 16 residues. For the CDR3, the DNA is TGTGCCAGCAGCTTACCCCACTTCCCCCCGGGGGATACGCAGTATTTT. Its translation: CASSLPHFPPGDTQYF.

This clonotype was seen repeatedly, ten times or more. CDR3 DNA: TGCGCCAGCCTCGGTGGGACTAGCGGCCGTGAGCAGTTCTTC. Encoded protein: CASLGGTSGREQFF. The chain uses TRBV5-1 and TRBJ2-1; 11 bases fit TRBD2. The V gene's germline CDR1 is SGHRS and CDR2 YFSETQ. The V and J ends lost 7 bases and 9 bases, in that order; junction bases with no gene match: 9. This CDR3 contains 14 residues.

This chain uses TRBV7-9 with TRBJ1-2; D remains unclear. The CDR3 covers 13 residues. V shed 5 bases and J shed 0 bases, with 7 bases lying between them. Looked up from germline, CDR1 is SEHNR and CDR2 is FQNEAQ (reference sequence). Here the CDR3 reads CASSTTANYGYTF. The DNA for the CDR3 is TGTGCCAGCAGCACTACAGCTAACTATGGCTACACCTTC.

This clonotype has more than one count but fewer than ten. CDR3: CASSTDINYGYTF. Written as DNA, the CDR3 is TGTGCCAGCAGCACGGACATTAACTATGGCTACACCTTC. The rearrangement joins TRBV7-9 to TRBJ1-2; the D gene is possibly TRBD1 (5 bases). V was trimmed by 5 bases and J by 1 base, leaving 8 bases between them. This CDR3 has 13 amino acids. Germline CDR1 reads SEHNR; CDR2 reads FQNEAQ (reference sequence).

This clonotype was detected a few times. The chain is built from TRBV7-2 and TRBJ2-3; D not resolved. Trimming took off 2 bases at V and 1 base at J, with 10 bases between the two ends. This CDR3 is built from 15 residues. Germline CDR1 is SGHTA and CDR2 is FQGNSA. Here the CDR3 DNA reads TGTGCCAGCAGCTTAATGCGCGTACGCACAGATACGCAGTATTTT. Protein sequence: CASSLMRVRTDTQYF.

This clonotype is judged medium-sized. The rearrangement uses TRBV7-9 and TRBJ2-7; TRBD1 matches at 7 bases. V lost 5 bases and J lost 2; bases outside the gene matches: 6. The CDR3 runs to 14 residues. Germline V gene data show CDR1 as SEHNR and CDR2 as FQNEAQ (reference sequence). The CDR3 region has the DNA TGTGCCAGCAGCCCCCGGGACAGTACCTACGAGCAGTACTTC. Translation: CASSPRDSTYEQYF.

The chain recombines TRBV21-1 with TRBJ2-4; the DNA was not used to check the table's D call, TRBD2. TRBV21-1 counts as a pseudogene. The CDR3 is 15 amino acids. CDR3: CAASRGCEPKNIQYF. DNA for the CDR3: TGTGCCGCGTCTCGGGGCTGTGAGCCAAAAAACATTCAGTACTTC.

This clonotype turned up a few times. J is TRBJ2-4 and V is TRBV4-1, with TRBD1 matching over 7 bases. Germline V gives CDR1 MGHRA, CDR2 YSYEKL. CDR3 length equals 14 residues. Losses at the gene ends were 0 bases for V and 7 bases for J; bases not matched to a gene: 3. The DNA for the CDR3 is TGCGCCAGCAGCCAAGACCGGGACAGCAACATTCAGTACTTC. It encodes CASSQDRDSNIQYF.

This chain links TRBV5-6 with TRBJ2-1; D ambiguous. The CDR3 has 12 amino acids. Germline assignment: CDR1 SGHDT and CDR2 YYEEEE. Trimming took off 0 bases at V and 6 bases at J, with 4 bases between the two ends. The CDR3 here is CASSLVINEQFF. For the CDR3, the DNA is TGTGCCAGCAGCTTGGTAATCAATGAGCAGTTCTTC.

The chain has TRBV10-3 and TRBJ2-5; 9 bases are shared with TRBD2. Trimming removed 1 base from V and 1 base from J; junction bases left unmatched: 7. Germline CDR1 ENHRY, CDR2 SYGVKD. CDR3 length: 17 amino acids. The CDR3 sequence: CAISELGLATLQETQYF. As DNA, the CDR3 is TGTGCCATCAGTGAGTTAGGACTAGCGACTCTCCAAGAGACCCAGTACTTC.

This rearrangement joins TRBV12-3 or TRBV12-4 to TRBJ2-5; 7 positions match TRBD2. The CDR3 is made up of 14 amino acids. V trimming: 2 bases; J trimming: 0 bases; junction bases outside the gene matches: 0. This CDR3 reads CASSLLADQETQYF. The CDR3 bases are TGTGCCAGCAGTTTACTAGCGGACCAAGAGACCCAGTACTTC.

This chain joins TRBV4-1 and TRBJ1-1; D is unresolved. There are 12 residues in the CDR3. The germline V and J ends were trimmed by 1 base and 6 bases, with 6 bases remaining between them. CDR1 MGHRA and CDR2 YSYEKL come from the germline V gene. Here the CDR3 DNA reads TGCGCCAGCAGCCAAGGGCCAGCTGAAGCTTTCTTT. It codes for CASSQGPAEAFF.

The chain has TRBV4-3 and TRBJ2-1; D possibly matches TRBD1 or TRBD2 (5 bases each). Trimming took 4 bases from V and 8 from J, leaving 9 bases between them. The CDR3 is made up of 12 amino acids. From germline, CDR1 is LGHNA and CDR2 YSLEER. CDR3 DNA: TGCGCCAGCAGCCCGACGGGGCATGAGCAGTTCTTC. Translating it yields CASSPTGHEQFF.

CDR3 nucleotide sequence: TGTGCCAGCAGCTCAGGTGGCTGGCAAGGGGAGCAGTTCTTC. Its translation: CASSSGGWQGEQFF. The rearrangement links TRBV27 to TRBJ2-1, with D uncertain. Germline assignment: CDR1 MNHEY and CDR2 SMNVEV (reference sequence). The CDR3 is made up of 14 amino acids. V shed 6 bases and J shed 10 bases, with 19 bases lying between them.

The CDR3 DNA is TGTGCCAGCAGTTCGGCTAGCGGGCCGAGCTCCTACAATGAGCAGTTCTTC. This sequence encodes CASSSASGPSSYNEQFF. V usage is TRBV12-3 or TRBV12-4 and J usage is TRBJ2-1; 8 nucleotides line up with TRBD2. With 4 bases clipped from V and 0 bases from J, the junction kept 8 bases outside the gene matches. This CDR3 is 17 amino acids long.

This chain uses TRBV20-1 with TRBJ2-5, with 8 positions matching TRBD1. Trimming removed 0 bases from V and 3 bases from J; junction bases left unmatched: 6. The CDR3 is 15 residues long. Per the germline V gene, CDR1 is DFQATT and CDR2 is SNEGSKA (reference sequence). CDR3 residues: CSARDLAQGEETQYF. The CDR3, as DNA: TGCAGTGCTAGAGATCTTGCACAGGGGGAAGAGACCCAGTACTTC.

V and J are TRBV20-1 and TRBJ1-6; D gene unclear. V was shortened by 3 bases and J by 7 bases, with 7 bases between the two germline ends. The CDR3 sequence is 12 residues long. Germline V gene sequence: CDR1 DFQATT, CDR2 SNEGSKA (reference sequence). CDR3 amino acids: CSASPENSPLHF. In DNA form, the CDR3 reads TGCAGTGCTAGCCCCGAGAATTCACCCCTCCACTTT.

This clonotype has a handful of counts. The rearrangement links TRBV29-1 to TRBJ2-1, with 8 nucleotides matching TRBD1. This CDR3 is 14 amino acids long. Unmatched junction bases numbered 9, after V lost 2 bases and J lost 9 bases. Per germline, CDR1 SQVTM and CDR2 ANQGSEA. The CDR3 DNA reads as TGCAGCGTTGAACACCCGACAGGGGCTGGTGAGCAGTTCTTC. It is translated as CSVEHPTGAGEQFF.

This clonotype was seen a handful of times. The V gene is TRBV7-3, the J gene TRBJ2-2; 8 positions agree with TRBD1. V lost 6 bases to trimming and J lost 2 bases; unmatched junction nucleotides: 11. The CDR3 totals 17 residues. Germline CDR1 reads SGHTA; CDR2 reads FQGTGA. The CDR3 loop is CASRDPVGQGNTGELFF. The CDR3, as DNA: TGTGCCAGCAGGGATCCGGTTGGACAGGGTAACACCGGGGAGCTGTTTTTT.

The chain joins TRBV25-1 to TRBJ1-2, with TRBD1 matching over 9 bases. The CDR3 has 15 amino acids. Trimming cost V 3 bases and J 2 bases; bases outside gene matches: 4. CDR1 MGHDK and CDR2 SYGVNS come from the germline V gene. The DNA of the CDR3 is TGTGCCAGCAGTGATCTGGGACAGGGAAACTATGGCTACACCTTC. It codes for CASSDLGQGNYGYTF.

This clonotype was detected only a few times. The J gene is TRBJ2-7, the V gene TRBV12-3 or TRBV12-4, with no clear D. Trimming took 0 bases from V and 0 from J, leaving 3 bases between them. The CDR3 loop spans 13 amino acids. The CDR3 reads CASSLAPSYEQYF. The CDR3 DNA sequence: TGTGCCAGCAGTTTAGCGCCCTCCTACGAGCAGTACTTC.

This clonotype has at least ten counts. The chain uses TRBV7-2 and TRBJ1-2; possible D gene TRBD1, 5 bases. In germline, CDR1 is SGHTA, CDR2 FQGNSA. This CDR3 is built from 12 residues. Trimming cost V 2 bases and J 10 bases, with 11 bases left between them. The CDR3 coding sequence is TGTGCCAGCAGCTTACTGGGGGACCTCTACACCTTC. Its translation: CASSLLGDLYTF.

CDR3 protein: CASSFSGTNYGYTF. DNA for the CDR3: TGTGCCAGCAGTTTTTCAGGGACAAACTATGGCTACACCTTC. This chain uses TRBV12-3 or TRBV12-4 with TRBJ1-2; a weak D match, TRBD1 (6 bases). This CDR3 has 14 amino acids. V was shortened by 3 bases and J by 2 bases, with 10 bases between the two germline ends.